The 3 T cell receptor beta chains below come from one sample, sequenced in a study of cytomegalovirus exposure and HLA in healthy donors. Produced via immunoSEQ multiplex PCR; TCRdb's table is partial and in-frame only. The sample has approximately 300,000 clones, 75% to 90% seen once. Sequencing was performed on PBMCs. These receptors all come from a woman in her late teens or twenties in good health and CMV-seronegative.

The J gene is TRBJ2-7, the V gene TRBV2; D is possibly TRBD1 (5 bases). V was pared by 1 base and J by 4 bases, with 14 bases between. CDR1 is SNHLY and CDR2 is FYNNEI in the germline V gene. The CDR3 is made up of 15 amino acids. CDR3 sequence: CASSEGQGLLYEQYF. In DNA, the CDR3 is TGTGCCAGCAGTGAAGGCCAGGGCCTATTATACGAGCAGTACTTC.

V and J are TRBV7-2 and TRBJ2-5; weak D call: TRBD2 (5 bases). The V gene's germline CDR1 is SGHTA and CDR2 FQGNSA. CDR3 length: 16 residues. V dropped 1 base and J dropped 5 bases, with 17 bases sitting between them. CDR3 loop: CASSLVRAGLGETQYF. The CDR3 coding sequence is TGTGCCAGCAGCTTAGTTCGGGCGGGCCTTGGGGAGACCCAGTACTTC.

The CDR3 loop reads CASSLPQGGVEQYF. CDR3 nucleotide sequence: TGTGCCAGCAGCCTACCACAGGGGGGTGTCGAGCAGTACTTC. The gene calls are TRBV28 and TRBJ2-7; TRBD1 matches 8 bases. The trim removed 6 bases at V and 6 bases at J, leaving 10 bases unmatched. Germline V gene lookup returns CDR1 MDHEN and CDR2 SYDVKM. The CDR3 loop spans 14 amino acids.